This record covers a single TCR beta chain. Its antigen is as yet unknown. Generated by immunoSEQ multiplex PCR, the TCRdb table keeps only in-frame clones and is missing some. The sample has about 2.4 million clones, 93% seen once. All of the donors resided in Nashville, Tennessee, and each was a Caucasian adult. The entry originates in a study of shared clonotypes between healthy human individuals. Study findings and constraints: In a handful of donors, 4.5% to 5.5% of naive CD4 clonotypes appeared in common.

The CDR3 contains 12 residues. Germline values: CDR1 GTSNPN, CDR2 SVGIG (reference sequence). J gave up 4 bases and V 7 bases, and 6 bases lay outside the gene matches. Sequences were obtained from naive CD4+ T cells from PBMCs. Subset here: CD45RA+ positively selected. The receptor was derived from a man younger than 30 in good health. Some clones in this sample may be carry-over from other donors' samples. The V call is TRBV30, the J call TRBJ1-2; TRBD1 matches at 7 bases. CDR3: CASLGQIYGYTF. CDR3 DNA: TGTGCCTCGTTGGGACAGATCTATGGCTACACCTTC.